This entry lists 20 T cell receptor beta chains sequenced from one sample in a study of T cell repertoires in cytomegalovirus infection. One entry per CDR3 protein, called by TCRdb with MiXCR from the reads. Of 200,000 or so distinct CDR3 sequences in the sample, roughly 27% were seen once. Sequenced input: PBMCs. These TCRs come from a human donor in good health (CMV status not recorded). Some clones in this sample may be carry-over from other donors' samples.

The V call is TRBV5-6, the J call TRBJ2-3, with D maybe TRBD2 (6 bases). The V gene lost 4 bases and the J gene lost 6 bases, with 27 bases spanning the gap. This CDR3 has 18 residues. Looked up from germline, CDR1 is SGHDT and CDR2 is YYEEEE. In nucleotides, the CDR3 is TGTGCCAGCAGCCCCTCGGGGAGGCTAGCTACAGGTCGGGATACGCAGTATTTT. It yields the protein CASSPSGRLATGRDTQYF.

The chain uses TRBV15 and TRBJ1-5; D not certain. Trimming cost V 3 bases and J 4 bases, with 4 bases left between them. The CDR3 runs to 12 residues. Germline CDR1 and CDR2: LNHNV and YYDKDF (reference sequence). The CDR3 nucleotides are TGTGCCACCAGCAGGGGGAATCAGCCCCAGCATTTT. It encodes CATSRGNQPQHF.

This clonotype was seen many times. The chain recombines TRBV6-1 with TRBJ1-2, with 8 nucleotides matching TRBD1. CDR1 and CDR2 from the germline V gene are MNHNS and SASEGT. This CDR3 has 15 residues. V shed 8 bases, J shed 6 bases, and the junction held 14 bases outside the gene matches. The CDR3 DNA reads as TGTGCCAGCGATGAGACAGGGGCTTCGAGGGATGGCTACACCTTC. This translates into CASDETGASRDGYTF.

This chain uses TRBV7-9 with TRBJ1-4; 9 bases are shared with TRBD1. This CDR3 is 18 amino acids long. J lost 0 bases, V lost 3 bases, and 8 bases had no gene match. Germline CDR1 is SEHNR and CDR2 is FQNEAQ (reference sequence). This chain's CDR3 is CASSFRQGGTSTNEKLFF. CDR3 DNA: TGTGCCAGCAGCTTTCGACAGGGGGGGACCTCAACTAATGAAAAACTGTTTTTT.

The rearrangement uses TRBV6-2 or TRBV6-3 and TRBJ2-3, with 9 positions matching TRBD1. The germline V gene has CDR1 MNHEY and CDR2 SVGEGT. The CDR3 is made up of 14 amino acids. J was trimmed by 7 bases and V by 2 bases; bases with no gene match: 4. CDR3 protein: CASSYPTGGHTQYF. The DNA for the CDR3 is TGTGCCAGCAGTTACCCGACAGGGGGACATACGCAGTATTTT.

This clonotype was counted between two and nine times. The chain couples TRBV12-3 or TRBV12-4 to TRBJ2-2; TRBD1 agrees at 10 bases. This CDR3 has 15 residues. V shed 3 bases, J shed 7 bases, and the junction held 5 bases outside the gene matches. The CDR3 region has the DNA TGTGCCAGCAGTTTGACAGGGGGCGCCGGCGGGGAGCTGTTTTTT. This codes for CASSLTGGAGGELFF.

This clonotype has a single count. The gene calls are TRBV2 and TRBJ2-1; D gene ambiguous. This CDR3 has 11 residues. Germline V gene lookup returns CDR1 SNHLY and CDR2 FYNNEI. V dropped 4 bases and J dropped 8 bases, with 6 bases sitting between them. The CDR3 nucleotides are TGTGCCAGCAGTGGTAGGGATGAGCAGTTCTTC. This gives the protein CASSGRDEQFF.

This clonotype was counted only a few times. The chain employs TRBV18 and TRBJ1-1; D call uncertain. This CDR3 region has 14 residues. In germline, CDR1 is KGHSH, CDR2 LQKENI. Trimming took off 1 base at V and 4 bases at J, with 10 bases between the two ends. CDR3 DNA: TGTGCCAGCTCACCACTGCCTAAGGCCACTGAAGCTTTCTTT. It encodes CASSPLPKATEAFF.

This clonotype came up a few times. This sequence joins TRBV7-8 and TRBJ1-5; a weak D match, TRBD1 (6 bases). The V gene's germline CDR1 is SGHVS and CDR2 FQNEAQ. The CDR3 is 16 residues long. V dropped 4 bases and J dropped 0 bases, with 13 bases sitting between them. The CDR3: CASSSQGPNSNQPQHF. Written as DNA, the CDR3 is TGTGCCAGCAGCTCACAGGGCCCTAATAGCAATCAGCCCCAGCATTTT.

Ten or more counts support this clonotype. The CDR3 is CASSLFGLLRDSPNQPQHF. The CDR3 DNA is TGTGCCAGCAGCTTATTCGGGCTGCTGCGGGACTCCCCAAATCAGCCCCAGCATTTT. J is TRBJ1-5 and V is TRBV7-8, with D tentatively TRBD1 (5 bases). The CDR3 loop spans 19 amino acids. V was shortened by 2 bases and J by 4 bases, with 24 bases between the two germline ends. Germline CDR1 SGHVS, CDR2 FQNEAQ.

The rearrangement joins TRBV11-1 to TRBJ2-7; D unresolved. The CDR3 is 14 residues long. The germline V gene has CDR1 SGHAT and CDR2 FQDESV (reference sequence). V gave up 3 bases and J gave up 3 bases, with 12 bases separating them. The CDR3 sequence is CASSLGKGVYEQYF. In DNA, the CDR3 is TGTGCCAGCAGCTTGGGGAAAGGTGTCTACGAGCAGTACTTC. Full variable domain (missing parts from reference TRBV11-1 and TRBJ2-7): EAEVAQSPRYKITEKSQAVAFWCDPISGHATLYWYRQILGQGPELLVQFQDESVVDDSQLPKDRFSAERLKGVDSTLKIQPAELGDSAMYLCASSLGKGVYEQYFGPGTRLTVT.

The J gene is TRBJ2-7, the V gene TRBV6-5; TRBD1 aligns across 8 bases. J was trimmed by 1 base and V by 6 bases; bases with no gene match: 5. The germline gives CDR1 MNHEY, CDR2 SVGAGI. The CDR3 is 14 amino acids. The DNA for the CDR3 is TGTGCCAGCAGGGCCGGGACAGGATCCTACGAGCAGTACTTC. Protein: CASRAGTGSYEQYF.

This clonotype came up a few times. The genes are TRBV7-9 and TRBJ2-7; unclear D gene. V gave up 3 bases and J gave up 6 bases, with 12 bases separating them. This CDR3 spans 13 amino acids. Germline values: CDR1 SEHNR, CDR2 FQNEAQ (reference sequence). CDR3 in DNA: TGTGCCAGCAGCTTCAGAACCTTCGGCGAGCAGTACTTC. Its protein is CASSFRTFGEQYF.

A few counts support this clonotype. V usage is TRBV19 and J usage is TRBJ2-1; 12 nucleotides agree with TRBD2. The CDR3 is 17 amino acids. Trimming took 5 bases from V and 2 from J; bases not matched to a gene: 7. Per the germline V gene, CDR1 is LNHDA and CDR2 is SQIVND (reference sequence). The DNA of the CDR3 is TGTGCCAGTAGTCCTAGGACTAGCGGGGCAGCCTACAATGAGCAGTTCTTC. It translates to CASSPRTSGAAYNEQFF.

This clonotype was seen a handful of times. The rearrangement uses TRBV5-6 and TRBJ2-7; maybe TRBD2 (5 bases). The CDR3 length is 15 residues. The germline V and J ends were trimmed by 4 bases and 6 bases, with 20 bases remaining between them. Germline V gives CDR1 SGHDT, CDR2 YYEEEE. CDR3 nucleotides: TGTGCCAGCAGCCCCGGAGGCGGGCTACCCATCGAGCAGTACTTC. It is translated as CASSPGGGLPIEQYF.

The gene calls are TRBV6-6 and TRBJ2-1, with a weak D call TRBD2 (7 bases). The length of the CDR3 is 19 residues. V dropped 0 bases and J dropped 1 base, with 19 bases sitting between them. Germline assignment: CDR1 MNHNY and CDR2 SVGAGI (reference sequence). The CDR3 bases are TGTGCCAGCAGTTACTCAAGGGGCGGGGGCCGTGGGTCCTACAATGAGCAGTTCTTC. Encoded protein: CASSYSRGGGRGSYNEQFF.

The chain links TRBV12-3 or TRBV12-4 to TRBJ2-2; 9 bases are shared with TRBD2. The CDR3 is 14 amino acids. Losses at the gene ends were 4 bases for V and 6 bases for J; bases not matched to a gene: 3. CDR3 amino acids: CASSYGLASGELFF. CDR3 sequence (DNA): TGTGCCAGCAGTTACGGACTAGCGTCCGGGGAGCTGTTTTTT.

This clonotype was found many times. The gene calls are TRBV7-2 and TRBJ2-1; TRBD2 matches at 12 bases. CDR1 SGHTA and CDR2 FQGNSA come from the germline V gene. Trimming cost V 5 bases and J 9 bases; bases outside gene matches: 17. This CDR3 has 18 amino acids. CDR3 protein: CASSLLRTSGTVGGEQFF. CDR3 DNA sequence: TGTGCCAGCAGCCTACTACGGACTAGCGGGACCGTAGGGGGTGAGCAGTTCTTC.

This clonotype was observed at least ten times. The rearrangement uses TRBV7-8 and TRBJ2-3; 9 bases fit TRBD1. CDR1 SGHVS and CDR2 FQNEAQ come from the germline V gene. The CDR3 totals 16 residues. The junction had 5 bases not matched to a gene; V was cut back by 3 bases and J by 1 base. The CDR3 sequence is CASSLVGDRGTDTQYF. In nucleotides, the CDR3 is TGTGCCAGCAGCTTGGTGGGGGACAGGGGCACAGATACGCAGTATTTT.

The rearrangement links TRBV6-1 to TRBJ2-5; unclear D gene. V was clipped by 6 bases and J by 2 bases, with 13 bases between them. The CDR3 is 14 residues long. Germline CDR1 is MNHNS and CDR2 is SASEGT. The CDR3 sequence: CASRISTEQETQYF. CDR3 in DNA: TGTGCCAGCAGGATTAGTACAGAGCAAGAGACCCAGTACTTC.